This paragraph reports one T cell receptor (beta chain). Its antigen is not yet known. No qualities accompany the bases; no much larger clone lies one base away. This specimen belongs to a study of blood T cell repertoires in COVID-19 (dated by TCRdb to 2018 to 2021). With respect to the entire study: Collaborator samples came from the United States, Italy and Spain and covered acute and convalescent phases of COVID-19. Deeply sampled blood TCRbeta repertoires from subjects exposed to, actively infected with, or recovered from COVID-19 were included in the dataset. Samples came from the ongoing ImmuneRACE study (first 160 participants) plus 1,254 subjects from 6 global collaborators. HLA class I and class II types, where available, came from metadata supplied by the sample provider rather than from assay-based typing. The sample metadata nearly always contained a de-identified subject ID, COVID-19 status, age in years and sex. The material from the prospective study consisted of cDNA or gDNA derived from T cells, B-cell-depleted T cells, or PBMCs. The repertoires were released in a freely available public database meant as a resource for research on the immune response to SARS-CoV-2.

What the work shows at the level of the full study, not this receptor alone: Clinical and demographic metadata were provided uncurated, with the amount varying by source and participant.

The immunoSEQ Assay, a bias-controlled multiplex PCR, was used to amplify TCRbeta CDR3 regions from genomic DNA. Per the source publication's procedure: Within the assay, amplification of reference gene primers was used to estimate how many nucleated cells each sample contained. To quantify the absolute abundance of each unique TCRbeta CDR3 rearrangement, sequence reads were collapsed and filtered. For each sample, productive Simpson clonality was calculated as the square root of Simpson's diversity index across productive rearrangements. Here the immuneACCESS table is served through TCRdb, limited to in-frame sequences with V and J called. Missing clones are a known gap in these copies; in checked studies unresolved V genes cover under half, and the rest lacks a known reason. V and J calls plus clone size are reproduced from that table; the DNA served to infer D and trimming. A total of 200,000 to 250,000 clones appear in this sample, 80% to 85% of them only once. About 20% of the sample belongs to the ten largest clones.

Clipping removes 5 bases from V and 4 bases from J, with 8 as the unmatched junction base count. The germline V gene (reference sequence) yields GTSNPN for CDR1 and SVGIG for CDR2. The CDR3 covers 14 residues, taking in both the cysteine and the phenylalanine. Only the CDR3 DNA stays, 42 bases, in frame from base 1. Whole blood was collected in K2EDTA tubes by collaborating institutions according to the institutions' own protocols. For TCRbeta analysis, collaborators shipped samples as frozen whole blood, isolated PBMCs, or DNA extracted from either of those sample types. The receptor's source is a young man with active or convalescent COVID-19. Sequenced: peripheral blood. Here the chain combines TRBV30 and TRBJ2-7; 10 junctional bases match TRBD1. The sequenced DNA is TGTGCCTGGGACAGGGGGCCTTTGACGTACGAGCAGTACTTC. Translated, it reads CAWDRGPLTYEQYF.